These 30 T cell receptor beta chains originate from one sample sequenced in a study of shared clonotypes between healthy human individuals. Using immunoSEQ multiplex PCR, the repertoire was profiled, and TCRdb retains in-frame clones only, with some absent. The repertoire consists of millions of clones, with 90% to 95% occurring once and the leading ten covering under 0.45%. Sequencing used naive CD4+ T cells from PBMCs. Stated subset: CD45RA+ positively selected. These receptors came from a man between 18 and 35 years old in good health. Some clones in this sample may be carry-over from other donors' samples.

The rearrangement links TRBV10-2 to TRBJ2-1; 9 bases agree with TRBD1. J was trimmed by 7 bases and V by 10 bases; bases with no gene match: 8. CDR3 length: 13 residues. CDR1 is WSHSY and CDR2 is SAAADI in the germline V gene. CDR3 amino acids: CATLRDRENEQFF. CDR3 DNA sequence: TGCGCCACCCTCAGGGACAGGGAAAATGAGCAGTTCTTC.

The J gene is TRBJ2-1, the V gene TRBV5-1, with D possibly TRBD1 on 5 matching bases. The CDR3 has 16 residues. Germline-derived CDR1 and CDR2 are SGHRS and YFSETQ. V was cut by 1 base and J by 4 bases, with 15 bases left in between. The CDR3 spells CASSLQNRLEYNEQFF. The CDR3 DNA reads TGCGCCAGCAGCTTGCAGAACAGGCTAGAGTACAATGAGCAGTTCTTC. Drawing the rest from reference TRBV5-1 and TRBJ2-1, the complete variable domain is KAGVTQTPRYLIKTRGQQVTLSCSPISGHRSVSWYQQTPGQGLQFLFEYFSETQRNKGNFPGRFSGRQFSNSRSEMNVSTLELGDSALYLCASSLQNRLEYNEQFFGPGTRLTVL.

The chain uses TRBV2 and TRBJ1-1, with D perhaps TRBD1 (6 bases). The CDR3 spans 13 residues. Trimming left V 6 bases short and J 7 bases short, with 15 bases between. Germline V gives CDR1 SNHLY, CDR2 FYNNEI. This CDR3 reads CASSRGGSFEAFF. DNA for the CDR3: TGTGCCAGCAGCAGGGGAGGGAGTTTTGAAGCTTTCTTT.

Concerning this clone: Other DNA sequences in the sample encode the same CDR3. The chain is built from TRBV7-3 and TRBJ1-2; D perhaps matches TRBD1 (6 bases). The V end was cut by 5 bases, the J end by 6 bases, with 13 bases between. This CDR3 comprises 13 residues. Germline V lookup: CDR1 SGHTA, CDR2 FQGTGA. The CDR3 protein is CASSLRGGDGYTF. CDR3 nucleotide sequence: TGTGCCAGCAGCCTCAGGGGTGGGGATGGCTACACCTTC. Using reference TRBV7-3 and TRBJ1-2 for the parts outside the CDR3, the full variable domain is GAGVSQTPSNKVTEKGKYVELRCDPISGHTALYWYRQSLGQGPEFLIYFQGTGAADDSGLPNDRFFAVRPEGSVSTLKIQRTERGDSAVYLCASSLRGGDGYTFGSGTRLTVV.

The V and J genes are TRBV9 and TRBJ1-5; D unresolved. Germline values: CDR1 SGDLS, CDR2 YYNGEE. V gave up 4 bases and J gave up 3 bases, with 14 bases separating them. The CDR3 totals 15 residues. The CDR3 DNA reads as TGTGCCAGCAGCCCCCTAGGGCGTGACAATCAGCCCCAGCATTTT. Amino acids: CASSPLGRDNQPQHF.

This sequence joins TRBV7-9 and TRBJ2-5; weak D call: TRBD2 (6 bases). CDR1 is SEHNR, CDR2 FQNEAQ, per germline (reference sequence). This CDR3 is built from 15 residues. V was pared by 5 bases and J by 5 bases, with 18 bases between. The CDR3 reads CASSPGTGVGETQYF. CDR3 DNA sequence: TGTGCCAGCAGCCCGGGGACTGGGGTGGGGGAGACCCAGTACTTC. The full variable domain, with the rest looked up from reference TRBV7-9 and TRBJ2-5, is DTGVSQNPRHKITKRGQNVTFRCDPISEHNRLYWYRQTLGQGPEFLTYFQNEAQLEKSRLLSDRFSAERPKGSFSTLEIQRTEQGDSAMYLCASSPGTGVGETQYFGPGTRLLVL.

The chain uses TRBV5-6 and TRBJ2-7; possibly TRBD2 for D (5 bases). There are 12 residues in the CDR3. CDR1 and CDR2 from the germline V gene are SGHDT and YYEEEE. V gave up 3 bases and J gave up 7 bases, with 11 bases separating them. DNA for the CDR3: TGTGCCAGCAGCTCCCGGGATTGGGAGCAGTACTTC. This translates into CASSSRDWEQYF.

This clone was counted between two and nine times. The rearrangement uses TRBV29-1 and TRBJ1-1, with TRBD1 as a possible D gene (5 bases). CDR3 size: 13 residues. Germline V gives CDR1 SQVTM, CDR2 ANQGSEA. V was shortened by 7 bases and J by 1 base, with 13 bases between the two germline ends. The CDR3 DNA sequence: TGCAGCGCTAGGACGGGGGGGAACACTGAAGCTTTCTTT. Protein: CSARTGGNTEAFF.

The J gene is TRBJ2-1, the V gene TRBV6-1; a possible D gene is TRBD2 (5 bases). Germline CDR1 reads MNHNS; CDR2 reads SASEGT. V was cut by 4 bases and J by 0 bases, with 13 bases left in between. This CDR3 is built from 16 residues. The chain's CDR3 is CASSASSRRSYNEQFF. The CDR3 DNA sequence: TGTGCCAGCAGTGCCTCTAGCCGCCGCTCCTACAATGAGCAGTTCTTC.

This clone appeared a single time. The rearrangement uses TRBV7-9 and TRBJ1-1; D remains ambiguous. V lost 5 bases and J lost 0, with 10 bases in between. Per germline, CDR1 SEHNR and CDR2 FQNEAQ (reference sequence). This CDR3 has 14 residues. The CDR3 spells CASSPAVMNTEAFF. The CDR3 nucleotides are TGTGCCAGCAGCCCGGCCGTTATGAACACTGAAGCTTTCTTT.

Notes on this clone: The junction and the germline gene differ at one end; a read error may be behind it. The J gene is TRBJ2-7, the V gene TRBV4-1; weak D call: TRBD2 (5 bases). The CDR3 is 12 amino acids. Per germline, CDR1 MGHRA and CDR2 YSYEKL. The CDR3 region is CAGSQEGNEQYF. The CDR3 DNA sequence: TGCGCCGGCAGCCAAGAGGGTAACGAGCAGTACTTC.

This chain joins TRBV5-1 and TRBJ2-7; D is uncertain. V shed 4 bases and J shed 3 bases, with 17 bases lying between them. The CDR3 sequence is 15 residues long. Looked up from germline, CDR1 is SGHRS and CDR2 is YFSETQ. The CDR3 loop reads CASSRVSQADYEQYF. CDR3 nucleotide sequence: TGCGCCAGCAGCAGGGTCTCGCAGGCGGACTACGAGCAGTACTTC.

V usage is TRBV28 and J usage is TRBJ1-1; D call uncertain. The V gene lost 5 bases and the J gene lost 1 base, with 17 bases spanning the gap. The length of the CDR3 is 16 residues. Germline V gene lookup returns CDR1 MDHEN and CDR2 SYDVKM. CDR3 sequence: CASSRWNILGNTEAFF. CDR3 nucleotides: TGTGCCAGCAGTAGGTGGAACATCTTGGGGAACACTGAAGCTTTCTTT. The whole variable domain, filled in from reference TRBV28 and TRBJ1-1, reads DVKVTQSSRYLVKRTGEKVFLECVQDMDHENMFWYRQDPGLGLRLIYFSYDVKMKEKGDIPEGYSVSREKKERFSLILESASTNQTSMYLCASSRWNILGNTEAFFGQGTRLTVV.

The J gene is TRBJ2-2, the V gene TRBV18; perhaps TRBD2 as D (6 bases). V lost 3 bases and J 4 bases, leaving 12 bases between the germline ends. This CDR3 contains 15 residues. Germline CDR1 reads KGHSH; CDR2 reads LQKENI. This CDR3 is CASSPRGFITGELFF. CDR3 bases: TGTGCCAGCTCACCTCGGGGGTTCATCACCGGGGAGCTGTTTTTT.

The chain combines TRBV28 with TRBJ2-7; 7 nucleotides match TRBD1. Germline assignment: CDR1 MDHEN and CDR2 SYDVKM. The CDR3 extends over 18 amino acids. The trim removed 1 base at V and 0 bases at J, leaving 12 bases unmatched. The CDR3 here is CASSLLAPWTGSSYEQYF. Written as DNA, the CDR3 is TGTGCCAGCAGTTTATTGGCCCCCTGGACAGGCAGCTCCTACGAGCAGTACTTC. The full variable domain, its missing parts supplied by reference TRBV28 and TRBJ2-7, is DVKVTQSSRYLVKRTGEKVFLECVQDMDHENMFWYRQDPGLGLRLIYFSYDVKMKEKGDIPEGYSVSREKKERFSLILESASTNQTSMYLCASSLLAPWTGSSYEQYFGPGTRLTVT.

The gene calls are TRBV6-5 and TRBJ1-6, with 7 bases fitting TRBD1. Per germline, CDR1 MNHEY and CDR2 SVGAGI. Trimming removed 9 bases from V and 5 bases from J; junction bases left unmatched: 10. The CDR3 has 15 amino acids. CDR3 nucleotide sequence: TGTGCCAGTGCCAACCGAGGGACAGATAATTCACCCCTCCACTTT. Translation gives CASANRGTDNSPLHF.

V usage is TRBV19 and J usage is TRBJ1-1; a weak D match, TRBD1 (6 bases). V was cut by 6 bases and J by 0 bases, with 8 bases left in between. Germline CDR1 LNHDA, CDR2 SQIVND (reference sequence). The CDR3 extends over 13 amino acids. The DNA for the CDR3 is TGTGCCAGTAGGGACAGAGTGAACACTGAAGCTTTCTTT. Residues: CASRDRVNTEAFF.

This clone was detected once. Other nucleotide sequences from this sample produce the same CDR3. The chain uses TRBV28 and TRBJ1-2; D remains unclear. Trimming removed 8 bases at V and 1 base at J, with 11 bases between. The CDR3 is 13 amino acids. Germline-derived CDR1 and CDR2 are MDHEN and SYDVKM. In DNA, the CDR3 is TGTGCCAGCTCCTTCGGGGTTAACTATGGCTACACCTTC. This gives the protein CASSFGVNYGYTF.

This chain uses TRBV9 with TRBJ1-1; D uncertain. The germline V gene encodes CDR1 SGDLS and CDR2 YYNGEE. The CDR3 is made up of 15 amino acids. V shed 4 bases and J shed 5 bases, with 18 bases lying between them. The CDR3 bases are TGTGCCAGCAGCTACCTAGGTCTACCGGGGACTGAAGCTTTCTTT. This encodes CASSYLGLPGTEAFF.

The rearrangement joins TRBV7-9 to TRBJ1-4; TRBD1 is a possible D gene (5 bases). Trimming cost V 0 bases and J 4 bases, with 21 bases left between them. Germline CDR1 reads SEHNR; CDR2 reads FQNEAQ (reference sequence). This CDR3 is built from 19 residues. CDR3 sequence (DNA): TGTGCCAGCAGCTTAGCGTGGGGGGACCTTACACGGGGTAATGAAAAACTGTTTTTT. Translated, it gives CASSLAWGDLTRGNEKLFF.

This clone was seen a single time. The same CDR3 can be traced to other DNA sequences in this sample. The chain carries TRBV2 and TRBJ1-2; D uncertain. In germline, CDR1 is SNHLY, CDR2 FYNNEI. V lost 4 bases, J lost 4 bases, and 7 bases lay in between. The CDR3 runs 12 residues. CDR3 in amino acids: CASSVESYGYTF. CDR3 coding DNA: TGTGCCAGCAGTGTCGAGTCCTATGGCTACACCTTC.

The chain links TRBV7-9 to TRBJ2-7; 7 bases align to TRBD2. CDR1 is SEHNR and CDR2 is FQNEAQ in the germline V gene (reference sequence). V was clipped by 2 bases and J by 3 bases; unmatched bases: 10. This CDR3 has 16 residues. The CDR3 DNA follows: TGTGCCAGCAGCTTATACACGGGAGGTTCTATCTACGAGCAGTACTTC. Its protein product is CASSLYTGGSIYEQYF.

Comment on this clone: Within the sample, other DNA sequences also encode this same CDR3. V usage is TRBV30 and J usage is TRBJ1-5; 8 bases line up with TRBD1. The V gene's germline CDR1 is GTSNPN and CDR2 SVGIG (reference sequence). The CDR3 loop spans 13 amino acids. With V trimmed by 1 base and J by 4 bases, 0 bases remained unmatched. CDR3 DNA sequence: TGTGCCTGGAGTGGACAGGGGAATCAGCCCCAGCATTTT. Protein: CAWSGQGNQPQHF.

This chain connects TRBV5-1 to TRBJ2-1, with 8 bases lining up with TRBD2. V lost 3 bases, J lost 2 bases, and 7 bases stayed unmatched. Germline loops: CDR1 SGHRS, CDR2 YFSETQ. The CDR3 totals 16 residues. The CDR3 loop reads CASSSIAGLAYNEQFF. The CDR3 DNA reads as TGCGCCAGCAGCTCTATAGCGGGACTCGCCTACAATGAGCAGTTCTTC.

The CDR3 spells CASSLGTGGQHF. DNA of the CDR3: TGTGCCAGCTCACTAGGGACAGGGGGCCAGCATTTT. V usage is TRBV18 and J usage is TRBJ1-5; 11 bases are shared with TRBD1. CDR3 size: 12 residues. With 4 bases clipped from V and 12 bases from J, the junction kept 2 bases outside the gene matches. CDR1 and CDR2 (germline): KGHSH, LQKENI.

The V call is TRBV12-5, the J call TRBJ1-1; D possibly corresponds to TRBD1 (6 bases). Germline values: CDR1 LGHNT, CDR2 FRNRAP. CDR3 length: 16 amino acids. V was cut by 7 bases and J by 3 bases, with 21 bases left in between. The DNA of the CDR3 is TGTGCTAGTGCCTCAAGGGGGGGCGCGCGGGACACTGAAGCTTTCTTT. This gives the protein CASASRGGARDTEAFF. The variable domain in full, completed from reference TRBV12-5 and TRBJ1-1, reads DARVTQTPRHKVTEMGQEVTMRCQPILGHNTVFWYRQTMMQGLELLAYFRNRAPLDDSGMPKDRFSAEMPDATLATLKIQPSEPRDSAVYFCASASRGGARDTEAFFGQGTRLTVV.

The chain joins TRBV2 to TRBJ1-3, with D unclear. Germline V gene sequence: CDR1 SNHLY, CDR2 FYNNEI. Trimming left V 5 bases short and J 0 bases short, with 8 bases between. The CDR3 sequence is 14 residues long. This CDR3 is CASSPESSGNTIYF. The CDR3 DNA follows: TGTGCCAGCAGTCCGGAGAGCTCTGGAAACACCATATATTTT.

This chain links TRBV5-1 with TRBJ1-4; tentatively, D is TRBD1 (5 bases). Germline V gives CDR1 SGHRS, CDR2 YFSETQ. The germline V and J ends were trimmed by 0 bases and 3 bases, with 15 bases remaining between them. The CDR3 is 17 amino acids. CDR3 loop: CASSLDPRVGSNEKLFF. Here the CDR3 DNA reads TGCGCCAGCAGCTTGGACCCCAGGGTGGGGTCTAATGAAAAACTGTTTTTT.

The chain has TRBV7-2 and TRBJ1-5; D remains unclear. The CDR3 has 17 amino acids. Germline V lookup: CDR1 SGHTA, CDR2 FQGNSA. Trimming removed 1 base at V and 5 bases at J, with 18 bases between. This chain's CDR3 is CASSLVFWTQSDQPQHF. The DNA of the CDR3 is TGTGCCAGCAGCTTAGTGTTTTGGACCCAAAGCGATCAGCCCCAGCATTTT.

The chain employs TRBV10-1 and TRBJ2-2, with 9 positions matching TRBD1. The CDR3 has 15 amino acids. Germline V gene sequence: CDR1 WNHNN, CDR2 SYGVQD (reference sequence). J gave up 7 bases and V 2 bases, and 5 bases lay outside the gene matches. CDR3 sequence reads: CASSEGGQGSGELFF. CDR3 DNA: TGCGCCAGCAGTGAGGGGGGACAGGGCAGCGGGGAGCTGTTTTTT.